Following are 21 T cell receptor beta chains from one sample sequenced in a study of blood T cell repertoires in COVID-19. Repertoires were generated with immunoSEQ multiplex PCR, while TCRdb's copy carries only in-frame clones and drops some. The sample has a few hundred thousand clones; around 86% are singletons. Sequenced material: peripheral blood. The receptor source for this set is a man aged 60-69 years with acute or convalescent COVID-19.

With respect to this clone: The conserved closing phenylalanine or tryptophan is absent in this CDR3, likely reflecting a read error. No DNA is shown, since the ends of the CDR3 on it are uncertain; the CDR3 is the one TCRdb lists. The J gene is TRBJ1-2, the V gene TRBV3-1 (or the pseudogene TRBV3-2); TRBD1 was called by the table and not checked on the DNA. Germline V gene sequence: CDR1 LGHDT, CDR2 YNNKEL (reference sequence). The CDR3 length equals 11 residues, ends included. The CDR3 loop is CASSQAEEGAL.

The CDR3 DNA is TGTGCCAGCAGTCTTCATGGGACAGCCCCCAACTATGGCTACACCTTC. Encoded protein: CASSLHGTAPNYGYTF. The chain recombines TRBV6-2 or TRBV6-3 with TRBJ1-2, with TRBD1 matching 7 bases. This CDR3 has 16 residues. The junction had 11 bases not matched to a gene; V was cut back by 5 bases and J by 2 bases. Germline V lookup: CDR1 MNHEY, CDR2 SVGEGT.

This rearrangement joins TRBV4-3 to TRBJ2-3, with 7 bases identical to TRBD2. With V trimmed by 5 bases and J by 1 base, 9 bases remained unmatched. This CDR3 has 16 residues. CDR1 and CDR2 (germline): LGHNA, YSLEER. The CDR3 spells CASSVGEGRGTDTQYF. In DNA form, the CDR3 reads TGCGCCAGCAGCGTGGGGGAGGGGCGGGGCACAGATACGCAGTATTTT.

The chain has TRBV4-1 and TRBJ2-2; D may be TRBD2 (5 bases). The CDR3 is made up of 17 amino acids. The germline V and J ends were trimmed by 2 bases and 4 bases, with 17 bases remaining between them. CDR1 and CDR2 (germline): MGHRA, YSYEKL. CDR3 in amino acids: CASSQWPQEVVTGELFF. The CDR3 DNA reads TGCGCCAGCAGCCAATGGCCTCAGGAGGTGGTCACCGGGGAGCTGTTTTTT.

The chain uses TRBV19 and TRBJ1-2, with D unresolved. Trimming took 4 bases from V and 3 from J, leaving 9 bases between them. The V gene's germline CDR1 is LNHDA and CDR2 SQIVND (reference sequence). The CDR3 consists of 13 residues. CDR3 coding DNA: TGTGCCAGTAGTACGCGTCGGGACTATGGCTACACCTTC. Translated, it gives CASSTRRDYGYTF.

The chain is built from TRBV5-4 and TRBJ2-5, with a weak D call TRBD2 (5 bases). The CDR3 runs 13 residues. V shed 2 bases and J shed 4 bases, with 9 bases lying between them. The germline V gene has CDR1 SGHNT and CDR2 YYREEE (reference sequence). This CDR3 reads CASSLAVLETQYF. CDR3 nucleotides: TGTGCCAGCAGCTTAGCGGTCTTAGAGACCCAGTACTTC.

This chain uses TRBV11-3 with TRBJ2-7; D unclear. V gave up 1 base and J gave up 0 bases, with 7 bases separating them. The CDR3 has 14 amino acids. Germline loops: CDR1 SGHNT, CDR2 YENEEA. CDR3 sequence reads: CASSLGTGSYEQYF. The CDR3 DNA follows: TGTGCCAGCAGCTTAGGAACTGGCTCCTACGAGCAGTACTTC. The complete variable domain, with remaining parts taken from reference TRBV11-3 and TRBJ2-7, reads EAGVVQSPRYKIIEKKQPVAFWCNPISGHNTLYWYLQNLGQGPELLIRYENEEAVDDSQLPKDRFSAERLKGVDSTLKIQPAELGDSAVYLCASSLGTGSYEQYFGPGTRLTVT.

The V and J genes are TRBV7-2 and TRBJ1-2; TRBD1 is a possible D gene (5 bases). Between the trimmed V and J ends, which lost 3 bases and 2 bases, there was a span of 13 bases. This CDR3 spans 15 amino acids. The germline gives CDR1 SGHTA, CDR2 FQGNSA. The chain's CDR3 is CASSFPGVLNYGYTF. DNA of the CDR3: TGTGCCAGCAGCTTCCCGGGGGTCTTAAACTATGGCTACACCTTC.

The chain carries TRBV11-2 and TRBJ1-1, with D maybe TRBD1 (6 bases). CDR1 and CDR2 (germline): SGHAT, FQNNGV. The V and J ends lost 1 base and 4 bases respectively, with 16 bases between them. This CDR3 contains 16 residues. The CDR3 coding sequence is TGTGCCAGCAGCTTAGGGCGGGGGCAGATGAGCACTGAAGCTTTCTTT. Protein product: CASSLGRGQMSTEAFF.

CDR3 loop: CAWSDGGQETQYF. DNA of the CDR3: TGTGCCTGGAGTGACGGGGGACAAGAGACCCAGTACTTC. The chain links TRBV30 to TRBJ2-5; TRBD2 is a possible D gene (6 bases). This CDR3 spans 13 amino acids. Trimming removed 1 base from V and 2 bases from J, with 8 bases in between. Germline CDR1 is GTSNPN and CDR2 is SVGIG (reference sequence).

V and J are TRBV6-5 and TRBJ2-7; 8 positions agree with TRBD2. J gave up 6 bases and V 0 bases, and 10 bases lay outside the gene matches. The CDR3 is 16 amino acids. From germline, CDR1 is MNHEY and CDR2 SVGAGI. CDR3 nucleotides: TGTGCCAGCAGTTACTCGTCGGGGGGGACCCCCCTCGAGCAGTACTTC. Translated: CASSYSSGGTPLEQYF.

The V and J genes are TRBV18 and TRBJ2-3; TRBD1 might be the D (8 bases). The germline gives CDR1 KGHSH, CDR2 LQKENI. CDR3 length equals 17 residues. V lost 6 bases to trimming and J lost 2 bases, with 21 bases between them. This CDR3 is CASSPTGGQVITDTQYF. DNA of the CDR3: TGTGCCAGCTCCCCGACGGGGGGACAGGTGATCACAGATACGCAGTATTTT.

The chain uses TRBV9 and TRBJ2-7; 8 bases map to TRBD1. From germline, CDR1 is SGDLS and CDR2 YYNGEE. The V and J ends lost 4 bases and 6 bases, in that order; junction bases with no gene match: 9. The CDR3 contains 14 residues. CDR3 coding DNA: TGTGCCAGCAGCCCCCGACAGGGGAGCGGCGAGCAGTACTTC. Protein product: CASSPRQGSGEQYF. Together with reference TRBV9 and TRBJ2-7, the CDR3 gives the full variable domain: DSGVTQTPKHLITATGQRVTLRCSPRSGDLSVYWYQQSLDQGLQFLIQYYNGEERAKGNILERFSAQQFPDLHSELNLSSLELGDSALYFCASSPRQGSGEQYFGPGTRLTVT.

The chain couples TRBV29-1 to TRBJ1-4; 9 nucleotides line up with TRBD1. This CDR3 has 14 amino acids. CDR1 is SQVTM, CDR2 ANQGSEA, per germline. V lost 7 bases, J lost 6 bases, and 9 bases stayed unmatched. The DNA of the CDR3 is TGCAGCGCCGGCACCGGGACAGGGTATGAAAAACTGTTTTTT. Protein: CSAGTGTGYEKLFF.

This clone was seen once. The CDR3 here is CASSPRTGPDEAFF. The CDR3 DNA is TGTGCCAGCAGCCCGAGGACAGGACCGGATGAAGCTTTCTTT. V and J are TRBV13 and TRBJ1-1, with 7 nucleotides matching TRBD1. CDR1 and CDR2 (germline): PRHDT, FYEKMQ (reference sequence). Trimming cost V 5 bases and J 7 bases; bases outside gene matches: 10. This CDR3 contains 14 residues.

Turning to this clone: The sample contains more than one DNA sequence encoding this CDR3. Here the CDR3 DNA reads TGCGCCAGCAGCCCGGGACAGGCTAATGAAAAACTGTTTTTT. Encoded protein: CASSPGQANEKLFF. This chain connects TRBV4-3 to TRBJ1-4, with 8 bases fitting TRBD1. This CDR3 spans 14 amino acids. CDR1 LGHNA and CDR2 YSLEER come from the germline V gene. The junction had 1 base not matched to a gene; V was cut back by 4 bases and J by 3 bases.

The chain couples TRBV5-6 to TRBJ1-4; 9 nucleotides agree with TRBD1. The V and J ends lost 4 bases and 5 bases, in that order; junction bases with no gene match: 6. CDR3 size: 15 residues. Looked up from germline, CDR1 is SGHDT and CDR2 is YYEEEE. CDR3 DNA sequence: TGTGCCAGCAGCGCCCCCGGGACAGGGAATGAAAAACTGTTTTTT. It yields the protein CASSAPGTGNEKLFF.

This clone appeared a single time. The genes are TRBV27 and TRBJ2-1; possible D gene TRBD2, 6 bases. This CDR3 region has 14 residues. Germline CDR1 MNHEY, CDR2 SMNVEV (reference sequence). V lost 3 bases to trimming and J lost 0 bases, with 6 bases between them. The CDR3 here is CASSLEGSYNEQFF. In DNA form, the CDR3 reads TGTGCCAGCAGTTTGGAGGGCTCCTACAATGAGCAGTTCTTC.

The chain carries TRBV6-2 or TRBV6-3 and TRBJ1-5; D ambiguous. Germline CDR1 MNHEY, CDR2 SVGEGT. The V and J ends lost 2 bases and 0 bases respectively, with 8 bases between them. The CDR3 runs 15 residues. The CDR3, as DNA: TGTGCCAGCAGTTACGGGCTGATTAGCAATCAGCCCCAGCATTTT. It codes for CASSYGLISNQPQHF.

The chain has TRBV4-3 and TRBJ2-3; the match to TRBD1 covers 8 bases. CDR3 length equals 17 residues. Germline lookup yields CDR1 LGHNA and CDR2 YSLEER. V shed 5 bases and J 6 bases; nucleotides not matched to a gene: 16. CDR3 nucleotides: TGCGCCAGCAGCGGGTCGGACAGGGCGGTACTCGGCGATACGCAGTATTTT. Its translation: CASSGSDRAVLGDTQYF.

The chain links TRBV6-1 to TRBJ1-6, with D hard to call. Trimming cost V 3 bases and J 7 bases, with 13 bases left between them. CDR1 and CDR2 (germline): MNHNS, SASEGT. The CDR3 spans 15 residues. CDR3 sequence: CASSEGPFGNSPLHF. CDR3 sequence (DNA): TGTGCCAGCAGTGAGGGCCCGTTTGGGAATTCACCCCTCCACTTT.